A single sample is the source of the 10 T cell receptor beta chains below, sequenced in a study of OX40 agonist ivuxolimab in advanced cancers. Generated by immunoSEQ multiplex PCR, the TCRdb table keeps only in-frame clones and is missing some. The sample includes fewer than 30,000 clones, just under 85% seen only once; the top ten take about a quarter. Material: CD4+ or CD8+ T cells sorted from blood, obtained in a trial of the OX40 agonist ivuxolimab. The receptors were sampled from an adult with an advanced solid tumor such as melanoma, head and neck, liver or kidney cancer.

The J gene is TRBJ2-1, the V gene TRBV4-2; tentatively, D is TRBD2 (6 bases). CDR3 length: 18 residues. V was pared by 0 bases and J by 8 bases, with 23 bases between. In germline, CDR1 is LGHNA, CDR2 YNFKEQ. The CDR3 sequence: CASSQEGSGTYFLDEQFF. The CDR3 DNA sequence: TGTGCCAGCAGCCAAGAGGGTTCCGGGACTTACTTCTTAGATGAGCAGTTCTTC.

This chain links TRBV9 with TRBJ2-7; perhaps TRBD2 as D (5 bases). The germline CDR1 and CDR2 sequences are SGDLS and YYNGEE. Trimming took off 4 bases at V and 2 bases at J, with 16 bases between the two ends. The CDR3 has 15 amino acids. The CDR3 nucleotides are TGTGCCAGCAGCTCCTCTGGGTCAGCGGCCTACGAGCAGTACTTC. Protein sequence: CASSSSGSAAYEQYF.

A word on this clone: The sample contains more than one DNA sequence encoding this CDR3. V usage is TRBV19 and J usage is TRBJ1-1, with TRBD1 matching over 8 bases. The CDR3 spans 14 residues. J was trimmed by 1 base and V by 3 bases; bases with no gene match: 1. Germline V gene sequence: CDR1 LNHDA, CDR2 SQIVND (reference sequence). Written as DNA, the CDR3 is TGTGCCAGTAGTATTGGGACAGGGAACACTGAAGCTTTCTTT. Its translation: CASSIGTGNTEAFF.

J is TRBJ1-1 and V is TRBV11-2; no definite D call. V dropped 1 base and J dropped 2 bases, with 11 bases sitting between them. The CDR3 covers 15 residues. Germline CDR1 SGHAT, CDR2 FQNNGV. This chain's CDR3 is CASSLAGRINTEAFF. The CDR3 coding sequence is TGTGCCAGCAGCTTAGCGGGCAGAATCAACACTGAAGCTTTCTTT. Combining the CDR3 with reference TRBV11-2 and TRBJ1-1 gives the whole variable domain EAGVAQSPRYKIIEKRQSVAFWCNPISGHATLYWYQQILGQGPKLLIQFQNNGVVDDSQLPKDRFSAERLKGVDSTLKIQPAKLEDSAVYLCASSLAGRINTEAFFGQGTRLTVV.

This clone occurred once. The chain carries TRBV14 and TRBJ2-3; D is unclear. Between the trimmed V and J ends, which lost 0 bases and 2 bases, there was a span of 12 bases. The CDR3 runs 16 residues. Germline CDR1 and CDR2: SGHDN and FVKESK. The CDR3 sequence: CASSQDEGWYTDTQYF. The CDR3 nucleotides are TGTGCCAGCAGCCAAGATGAAGGGTGGTACACAGATACGCAGTATTTT.

The genes are TRBV28 and TRBJ1-1; 8 bases match TRBD1. The V gene end was trimmed by 6 bases and the J gene end by 8 bases; junction bases not matched to a gene: 11. The V gene's germline CDR1 is MDHEN and CDR2 SYDVKM. The CDR3 totals 14 residues. CDR3 DNA: TGTGCCAGCAGCCAAGGGGCAGGGGGCCTGGAAGCTTTCTTT. Protein sequence: CASSQGAGGLEAFF. The variable domain in full, completed from reference TRBV28 and TRBJ1-1, reads DVKVTQSSRYLVKRTGEKVFLECVQDMDHENMFWYRQDPGLGLRLIYFSYDVKMKEKGDIPEGYSVSREKKERFSLILESASTNQTSMYLCASSQGAGGLEAFFGQGTRLTVV.

This chain joins TRBV27 and TRBJ2-5, with TRBD2 matching over 8 bases. The CDR3 length is 15 residues. Trimming at V came to 4 bases and at J to 5 bases, leaving 9 bases not matched to a gene. CDR1 and CDR2 from the germline V gene are MNHEY and SMNVEV (reference sequence). The CDR3 here is CASSSQAGARETQYF. CDR3 DNA sequence: TGTGCCAGCAGTTCGCAAGCGGGGGCAAGGGAGACCCAGTACTTC.

This chain uses TRBV6-5 with TRBJ2-7, with a weak D call TRBD2 (6 bases). CDR1 is MNHEY, CDR2 SVGAGI, per germline. The CDR3 covers 12 residues. V lost 7 bases, J lost 7 bases, and 14 bases lay in between. The CDR3 nucleotides read TGTGCCAGCACCCAAGAGGGGACTGAGCAGTACTTC. It specifies CASTQEGTEQYF.

As to this clone: The junction and the germline gene differ at one end; a read error may be behind it. The J gene is TRBJ2-2, the V gene TRBV7-6; D ambiguous. From germline, CDR1 is SGHVS and CDR2 FNYEAQ. This CDR3 has 13 amino acids. The CDR3 DNA sequence: TGTGCCAGCAGCCCGATGAACGCCGGGGAGCTGTTTTTT. Amino acids: CASSPMNAGELFF.

J is TRBJ2-3 and V is TRBV30; perhaps TRBD2 as D (6 bases). V was cut by 2 bases and J by 3 bases, with 15 bases left in between. The length of the CDR3 is 15 residues. Germline V gives CDR1 GTSNPN, CDR2 SVGIG (reference sequence). CDR3 loop: CAWSTRDALTDTQYF. For the CDR3, the DNA is TGTGCCTGGAGTACGCGGGACGCGCTGACAGATACGCAGTATTTT.